This TCR beta chain was documented in a study of spatial heterogeneity in lung cancer. For the study at large: Alpha-chain sequences were consistently detected in smaller numbers than beta-chain sequences. Raw reads showed each unique TCR and UMI combination turning up more than ten times on average.

This CDR3 spans 15 amino acids. CDR1 and CDR2 from the germline V gene are SGHRS and YFSETQ. Trimming at V came to 4 bases and at J to 4 bases, leaving 4 bases not matched to a gene. This clonotype was seen more than once but under ten times. The library protocol tagged each TCR cDNA with a unique molecular identifier. TCRdb re-called the 5' RACE reads with MiXCR, one entry per CDR3 protein. The top ten hold 35% of the sample, which has fewer than 60,000 distinct CDR3 sequences, 6% to 8.5% seen once. The time point is: blood at routine non-recurrence follow-up after resection. Unsorted whole RNA from tumor, nontumor lung or frozen PBMC underwent sequencing.

The chain combines TRBV5-1 with TRBJ2-3; 12 nucleotides line up with TRBD1. This specimen was PBMCs, taken at follow-up. This clonotype was sampled from a female donor with early-stage non-small cell lung cancer. The CDR3 DNA reads as TGCGCCAGCAGCCTTGGGACAGGGGGCCCAGATACGCAGTATTTT. Protein: CASSLGTGGPDTQYF. Supplemented by reference TRBV5-1 and TRBJ2-3, the full variable domain reads KAGVTQTPRYLIKTRGQQVTLSCSPISGHRSVSWYQQTPGQGLQFLFEYFSETQRNKGNFPGRFSGRQFSNSRSEMNVSTLELGDSALYLCASSLGTGGPDTQYFGPGTRLTVL.